This T cell receptor (beta chain) was captured in a study of HIV-infected patients and healthy controls. TCRdb fed the 5' RACE reads into MiXCR, producing one record per CDR3 protein. The data hold 55,000 to 70,000 distinct CDR3 sequences, with about 19% observed a single time. V gave up 5 bases and J gave up 5 bases, with 12 bases separating them. CDR3 size: 13 residues. Germline-derived CDR1 and CDR2 are MNHEY and SMNVEV (reference sequence). This clonotype was seen repeatedly, ten times or more. The clonotype comes from a human donor in good health. Material: CD4+ T cells from blood. V is TRBV27 and J is TRBJ1-2; no clear D. CDR3 sequence (DNA): TGTGCCAGCAGTCAACAGATTGGTTATGGCTACACCTTC. Its protein is CASSQQIGYGYTF.